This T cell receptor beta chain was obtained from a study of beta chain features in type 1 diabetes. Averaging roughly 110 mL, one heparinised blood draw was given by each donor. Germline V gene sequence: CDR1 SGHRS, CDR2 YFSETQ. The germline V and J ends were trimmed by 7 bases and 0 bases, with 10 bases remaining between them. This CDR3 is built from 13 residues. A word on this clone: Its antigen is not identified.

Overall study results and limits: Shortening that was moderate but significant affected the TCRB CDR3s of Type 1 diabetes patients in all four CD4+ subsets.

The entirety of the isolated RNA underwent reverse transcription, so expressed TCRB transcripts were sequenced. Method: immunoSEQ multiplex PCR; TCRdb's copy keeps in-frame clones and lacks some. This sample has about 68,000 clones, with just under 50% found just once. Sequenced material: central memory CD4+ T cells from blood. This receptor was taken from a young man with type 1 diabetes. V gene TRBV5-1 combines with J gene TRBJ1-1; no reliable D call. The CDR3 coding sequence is TGCGCCAGCCGCGCGGAAATGAACACTGAAGCTTTCTTT. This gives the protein CASRAEMNTEAFF.